This TCR beta chain was identified during a study of CD8 T cells in Susac syndrome (dated by TCRdb to about 2019). General notes on the study: Among the sequenced Susac syndrome patients, more than five had clinically active disease and roughly 8 were in clinical remission. At blood withdrawal, Susac syndrome patients were either therapy-naive, taking corticosteroids (in some cases with IVIg as well), or taking IVIg alone. The study used repertoire sequencing to test whether antigen drove CD8+ T cell activation and differentiation in Susac syndrome. The clonality of the CD8+ T cell repertoire was compared across approximately 11 healthy donors, about 14 Susac syndrome patients and around 16 multiple sclerosis patients. Study-level results and caveats: Sixteen and five Susac-specific public clones were found in the total CD8+ and CD8+ TEMRA repertoires, respectively. The study acknowledged that relatively few individuals were included in the TCR sequencing and HLA analysis. Clonal expansion was seen in Susac syndrome CD8+ repertoires, peaking in CD8+ TEMRA cells and being greater in clinically active patients than in remitting ones.

The CDR3 goes from the cysteine to the phenylalanine over 17 residues. Here the CDR3 DNA is all that survives: 51 bases in frame from base 1. Unmatched junction bases come to 17, with V trimmed by 5 bases and J by 7 bases. Reading the germline V gene gives CDR1 MDHEN and CDR2 SYDVKM. Concerning this clonotype: Which antigen it targets is not known. There are no base qualities to consult, and no much larger clone falls within one base.

Peripheral blood CD8+ and CD4+ T cells from healthy donors, Susac syndrome patients and multiple sclerosis patients were profiled by high-throughput TCR beta sequencing. The Susac syndrome patients fulfilled recently defined diagnostic criteria for either definite or probable disease. Bulk CD8+ and CD4+ T cells were purified by magnetic negative isolation, while CD8+ TEMRA cells were enriched using FACS. Blood was drawn into EDTA tubes, processed within 24 hours, and PBMCs were isolated by density gradient centrifugation. PBMCs intended for TCR sequencing were cryopreserved in liquid nitrogen and were subsequently thawed in a 37 degrees C water bath. The sorted or isolated CD4+, CD8+ and CD8+ TEMRA cells reached a purity of at least 90%. RNA was extracted using the RNeasy kit, and roughly 0.5 to 1 ug of the RNA was reverse transcribed with random hexamers. TCR beta CDR3 regions were amplified with the immunoSEQ multiplex PCR assay covering 54 Vbeta and 13 Jbeta segments. PCR amplification bias was corrected using a synthetic template baseline for primer optimization and computational correction. Turning to the authors' computational methods: Reads were annotated to V, D and J genes per IMGT and analyzed with immunoSEQ Analyzer, keeping only productive sequences. Clonality was calculated as one minus the Shannon entropy normalized by log2 of the number of productive unique sequences. For each patient and control, public and private clones were evaluated among the 100 most prevalent clones. Susac-specific clones were defined as absent from healthy and MS cohorts, 850 to 1,300 published viral clones and other ImmuneACCESS disease sequences. TCRdb took the public reads, trimmed them with fastp at Q25, ran MiXCR for clone calling and kept in-frame beta chains. Rows are combined by CDR3 protein, so each entry shows the most common genes and DNA. These V and J calls originate from TCRdb's pipeline instead of the authors' own analysis. This sample has under 90,000 distinct CDR3 sequences in its table, and roughly 94% of those were observed once. Of the sample, roughly 0.44% falls within the top ten clones.

The receptor was isolated from a human donor with Susac syndrome. The rearrangement combines TRBV28 with TRBJ2-7, and 10 junction bases match TRBD2. The specimen was CD8+ T cells from PBMCs. The DNA is TGTGCCAGCAGTCCTCCACCGGGACTAGCGCTCCCCGAGGAGCAGTACTTC. It encodes CASSPPPGLALPEEQYF.